This TCR beta chain stems from a study of CD8+CD57+ T cells in acquired aplastic anemia. Background on the study: On average, sorted CD4+ and CD8+ cells gave 3 to 3.5 ug of DNA. Study-level points and caveats: The CD8+ Simpson's diversity of patients and controls was not significantly different.

TCR beta VDJ and CDR3 profiling used genomic DNA as template. Using its own MiXCR run on the reads, TCRdb lists one record per CDR3 protein. The data show 150,000 or so distinct CDR3 sequences, about 60% seen once. Comment on this clonotype: Antigen specificity is unknown.

The CDR3 is 13 amino acids. V was shortened by 5 bases and J by 1 base, with 6 bases between the two germline ends. Germline V gives CDR1 KGHDR, CDR2 SFDVKD. The chain is built from TRBV24-1 and TRBJ2-3, with D perhaps given as TRBD1 or TRBD2 (5 bases each). This clonotype was sampled from a human donor in good health. What was sequenced was sorted CD4+, CD8+, or CD8+CD57+ T cells (not recorded which) from PBMCs. Here the CDR3 reads CATSGGGTDTQYF. The CDR3 coding sequence is TGTGCCACCAGTGGAGGGGGCACAGATACGCAGTATTTT.